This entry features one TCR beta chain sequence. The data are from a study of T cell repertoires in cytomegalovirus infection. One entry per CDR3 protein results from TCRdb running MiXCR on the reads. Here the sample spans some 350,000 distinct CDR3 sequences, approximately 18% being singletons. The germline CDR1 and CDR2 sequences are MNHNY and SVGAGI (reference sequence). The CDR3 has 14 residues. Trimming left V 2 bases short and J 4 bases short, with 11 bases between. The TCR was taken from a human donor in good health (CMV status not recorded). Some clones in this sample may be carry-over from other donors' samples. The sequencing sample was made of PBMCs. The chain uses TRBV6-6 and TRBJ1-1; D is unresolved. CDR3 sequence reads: CASSYIYPTTEAFF. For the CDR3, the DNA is TGTGCCAGCAGTTACATCTACCCCACCACTGAAGCTTTCTTT.